This T cell receptor beta chain was captured by sequencing in a study of cytomegalovirus exposure and HLA in healthy donors. Study conclusions and caveats: Among TCR beta chains of equal frequency, HLA-associated ones were more clonally expanded in a later analysis. Segments of the TCR beta V type were, in most cases, productive about 87% or about 30% of the time in an earlier analysis. TCR beta V- and J-gene trimming was later associated with a missense DCLRE1C variant.

This clone was seen a few times. Its matching antigen is unknown. The PCR made use of 60 Vbeta and 13 Jbeta primers. Source study methods: Unique TCR beta chains totaled roughly 81 million in a later count, with approximately 10 million of them shared. Assay: immunoSEQ multiplex PCR; the TCRdb copy retains only in-frame clones and omits some. That table is the source of V, J and clone size, and D and trimming were worked out from the DNA. The profile shows some 150,000 clones, around 79% of them singletons. The CDR3 totals 14 residues. Per the germline V gene, CDR1 is MNHEY and CDR2 is SVGAGI. Sequencing was performed on PBMCs. The receptor was derived from a man aged 25 to 45 in good health and CMV-seropositive. The chain uses TRBV6-5 and TRBJ2-5; 7 positions agree with TRBD1. With the DNA end fitting TRBJ2-7 better, the J assignment may be wrong. The CDR3 DNA reads TGTGCCAGCAGTTACGGACAGGATAACTACGAGCAGTACTTC. It encodes CASSYGQDNYEQYF.